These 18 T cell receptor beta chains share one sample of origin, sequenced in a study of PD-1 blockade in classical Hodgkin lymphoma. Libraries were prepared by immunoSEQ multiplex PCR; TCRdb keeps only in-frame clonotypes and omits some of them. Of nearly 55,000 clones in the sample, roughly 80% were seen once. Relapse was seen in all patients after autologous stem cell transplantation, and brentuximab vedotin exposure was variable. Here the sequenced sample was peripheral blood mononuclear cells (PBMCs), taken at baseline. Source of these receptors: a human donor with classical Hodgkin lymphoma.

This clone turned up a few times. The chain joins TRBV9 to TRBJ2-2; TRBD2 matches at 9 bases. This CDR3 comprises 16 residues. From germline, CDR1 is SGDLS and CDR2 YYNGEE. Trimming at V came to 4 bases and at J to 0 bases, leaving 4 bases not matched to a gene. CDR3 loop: CASSPRLAANTGELFF. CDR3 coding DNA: TGTGCCAGCAGCCCCAGACTAGCGGCGAACACCGGGGAGCTGTTTTTT.

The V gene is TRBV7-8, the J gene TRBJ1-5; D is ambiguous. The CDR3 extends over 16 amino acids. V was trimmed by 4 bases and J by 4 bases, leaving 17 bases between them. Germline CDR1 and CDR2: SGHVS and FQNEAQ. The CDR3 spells CASSSSVRTVNQPQHF. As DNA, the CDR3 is TGTGCCAGCAGCTCGTCAGTGAGGACCGTGAATCAGCCCCAGCATTTT.

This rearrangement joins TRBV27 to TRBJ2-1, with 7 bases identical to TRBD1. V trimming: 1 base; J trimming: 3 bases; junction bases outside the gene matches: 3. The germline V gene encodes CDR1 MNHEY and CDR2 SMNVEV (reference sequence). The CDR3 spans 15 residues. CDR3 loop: CASSLWDSRYNEQFF. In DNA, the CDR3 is TGTGCCAGCAGTTTATGGGACAGCCGCTACAATGAGCAGTTCTTC.

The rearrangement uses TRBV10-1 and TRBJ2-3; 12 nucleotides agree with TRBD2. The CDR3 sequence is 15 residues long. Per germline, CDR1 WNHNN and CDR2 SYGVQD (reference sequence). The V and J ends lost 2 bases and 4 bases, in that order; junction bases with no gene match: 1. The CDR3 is CASSELAGGPDTQYF. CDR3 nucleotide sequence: TGCGCCAGCAGTGAGCTAGCGGGAGGGCCAGATACGCAGTATTTT.

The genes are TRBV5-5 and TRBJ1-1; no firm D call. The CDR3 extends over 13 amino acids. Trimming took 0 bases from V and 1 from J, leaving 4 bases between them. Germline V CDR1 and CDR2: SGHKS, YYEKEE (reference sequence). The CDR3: CASSLEGNTEAFF. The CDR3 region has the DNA TGTGCCAGCAGCTTGGAGGGGAACACTGAAGCTTTCTTT.

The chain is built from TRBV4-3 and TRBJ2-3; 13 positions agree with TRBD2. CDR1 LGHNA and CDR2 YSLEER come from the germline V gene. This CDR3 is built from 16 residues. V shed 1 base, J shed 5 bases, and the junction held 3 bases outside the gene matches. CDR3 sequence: CASSQGTSGSQDTQYF. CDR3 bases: TGCGCCAGCAGCCAAGGGACTAGCGGGAGTCAAGATACGCAGTATTTT.

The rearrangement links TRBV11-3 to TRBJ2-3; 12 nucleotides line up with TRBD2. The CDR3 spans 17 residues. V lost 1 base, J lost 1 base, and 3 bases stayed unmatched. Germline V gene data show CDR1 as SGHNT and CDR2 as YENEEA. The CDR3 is CASSLGTSGMGTDTQYF. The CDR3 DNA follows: TGTGCCAGCAGCTTAGGGACTAGCGGGATGGGCACAGATACGCAGTATTTT.

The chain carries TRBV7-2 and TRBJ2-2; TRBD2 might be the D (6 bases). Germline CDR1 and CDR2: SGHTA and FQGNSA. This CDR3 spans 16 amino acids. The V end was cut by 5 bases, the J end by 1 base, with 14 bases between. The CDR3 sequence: CASSPWGSGNTGELFF. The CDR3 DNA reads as TGTGCCAGCAGCCCATGGGGTAGCGGGAACACCGGGGAGCTGTTTTTT.

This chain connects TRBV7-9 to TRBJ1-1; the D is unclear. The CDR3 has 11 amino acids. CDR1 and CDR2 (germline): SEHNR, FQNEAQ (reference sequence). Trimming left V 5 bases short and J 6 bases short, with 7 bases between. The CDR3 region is CASSLNAEAFF. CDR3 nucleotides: TGTGCCAGCAGCCTGAATGCTGAAGCTTTCTTT.

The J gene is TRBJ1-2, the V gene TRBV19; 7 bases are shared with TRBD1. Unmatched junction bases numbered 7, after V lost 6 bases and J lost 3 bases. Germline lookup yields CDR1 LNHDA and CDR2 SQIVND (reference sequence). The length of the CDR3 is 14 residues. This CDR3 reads CASRVTGADYGYTF. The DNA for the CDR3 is TGTGCCAGTAGGGTAACAGGGGCGGACTATGGCTACACCTTC. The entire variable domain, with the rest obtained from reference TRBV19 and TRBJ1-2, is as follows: DGGITQSPKYLFRKEGQNVTLSCEQNLNHDAMYWYRQDPGQGLRLIYYSQIVNDFQKGDIAEGYSVSREKKESFPLTVTSAQKNPTAFYLCASRVTGADYGYTFGSGTRLTVV.

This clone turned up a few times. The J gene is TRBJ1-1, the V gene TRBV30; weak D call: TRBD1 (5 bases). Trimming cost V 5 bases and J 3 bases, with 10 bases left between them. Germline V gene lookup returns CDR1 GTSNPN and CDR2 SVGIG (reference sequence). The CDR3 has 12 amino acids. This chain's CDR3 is CAWLRGHTEAFF. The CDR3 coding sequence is TGTGCCTGGTTAAGGGGTCACACTGAAGCTTTCTTT.

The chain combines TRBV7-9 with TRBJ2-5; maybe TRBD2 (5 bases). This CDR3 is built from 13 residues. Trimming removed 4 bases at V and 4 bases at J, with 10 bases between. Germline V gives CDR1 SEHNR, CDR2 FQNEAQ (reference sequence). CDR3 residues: CASSWLAGETQYF. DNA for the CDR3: TGTGCCAGCAGCTGGTTGGCGGGAGAGACCCAGTACTTC.

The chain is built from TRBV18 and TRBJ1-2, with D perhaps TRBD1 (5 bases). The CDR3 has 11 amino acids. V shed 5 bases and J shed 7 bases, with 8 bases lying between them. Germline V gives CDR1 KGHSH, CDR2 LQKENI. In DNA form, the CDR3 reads TGTGCCAGCTCAGGGGGAGTTGGCTACACCTTC. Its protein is CASSGGVGYTF.

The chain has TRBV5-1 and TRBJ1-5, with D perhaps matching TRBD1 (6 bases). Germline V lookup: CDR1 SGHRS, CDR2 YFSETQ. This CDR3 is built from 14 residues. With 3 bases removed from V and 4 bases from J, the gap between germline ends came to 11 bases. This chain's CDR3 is CASSWGGMNQPQHF. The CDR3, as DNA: TGCGCCAGCAGCTGGGGGGGCATGAATCAGCCCCAGCATTTT.

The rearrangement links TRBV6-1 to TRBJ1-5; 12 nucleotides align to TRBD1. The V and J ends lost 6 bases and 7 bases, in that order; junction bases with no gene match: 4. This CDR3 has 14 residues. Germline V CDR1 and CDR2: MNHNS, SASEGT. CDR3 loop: CASSPGQGAQPQHF. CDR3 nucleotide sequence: TGTGCCAGCAGCCCGGGACAGGGGGCGCAGCCCCAGCATTTT.

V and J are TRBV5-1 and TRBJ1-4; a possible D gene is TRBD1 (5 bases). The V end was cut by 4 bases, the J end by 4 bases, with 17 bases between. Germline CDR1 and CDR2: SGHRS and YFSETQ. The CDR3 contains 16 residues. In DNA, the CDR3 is TGCGCCAGCAGCGGATCCTCGGTGGGGGGTAATGAAAAACTGTTTTTT. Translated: CASSGSSVGGNEKLFF.

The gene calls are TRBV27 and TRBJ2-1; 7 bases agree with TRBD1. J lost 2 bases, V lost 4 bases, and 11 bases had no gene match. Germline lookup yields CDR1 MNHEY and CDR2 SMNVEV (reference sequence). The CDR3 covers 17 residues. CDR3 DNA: TGTGCCAGCAGTTCTCTGACAGGGCGGATCCCCTACAATGAGCAGTTCTTC. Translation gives CASSSLTGRIPYNEQFF.

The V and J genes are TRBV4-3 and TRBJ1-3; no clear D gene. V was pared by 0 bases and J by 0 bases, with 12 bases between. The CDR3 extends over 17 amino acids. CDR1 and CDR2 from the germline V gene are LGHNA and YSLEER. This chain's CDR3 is CASSQDLWALSGNTIYF. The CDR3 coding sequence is TGCGCCAGCAGCCAAGATCTCTGGGCCCTCTCTGGAAACACCATATATTTT.